This T cell receptor beta chain was captured by sequencing in a study of cytomegalovirus exposure and HLA in healthy donors. Overall study results and limits: In a later analysis, an Asian-associated ancestry cluster reportedly showed fewer N-insertions than the roughly 690-donor mean. Within an earlier analysis, most TCR beta V segments proved productive either about 87% or about 30% of the time.

Points on this clone: Its antigen is not known.

The CDR3 length is 15 residues. The V end lost 6 bases, the J end lost 0 bases, and 15 bases lay between the germline ends. CDR1 is SNHLY and CDR2 is FYNNEI in the germline V gene. It was with 60 Vbeta and 13 Jbeta primers that the PCR ran. This table comes from immunoSEQ multiplex PCR, and its TCRdb copy is limited to in-frame clones, with some not included. The table has approximately 100,000 clones, approximately 79% seen once. The sample taken for sequencing was PBMCs. V usage is TRBV2 and J usage is TRBJ2-7; D is uncertain. This sequence originates from a male donor in good health and CMV-seronegative. The CDR3, as DNA: TGTGCCAGCAGCCTTGGTGCAGAAAGCTCCTACGAGCAGTACTTC. Its translation: CASSLGAESSYEQYF.